This T cell receptor (beta chain) was observed in a study of technical replicates of blood from a handful of donors. Between the trimmed V and J ends, which lost 5 bases and 9 bases, there was a span of 20 bases. The CDR3 is 15 amino acids. Germline lookup yields CDR1 SGHTA and CDR2 FQGTGA. Method: immunoSEQ multiplex PCR; TCRdb's copy keeps in-frame clones and lacks some. The sample has about 56,000 clones, roughly 95% seen once; the top ten hold about 4%. The material sequenced was PBMCs. J is TRBJ2-1 and V is TRBV7-3, with D possibly matching TRBD2 (5 bases). The TCR sequence derives from a human donor in good health. Some clones in this sample may be carry-over from other donors' samples. This CDR3 is CASSPTADGFGEQFF. The CDR3 DNA sequence: TGTGCCAGCAGCCCCACAGCGGATGGATTTGGTGAGCAGTTCTTC.